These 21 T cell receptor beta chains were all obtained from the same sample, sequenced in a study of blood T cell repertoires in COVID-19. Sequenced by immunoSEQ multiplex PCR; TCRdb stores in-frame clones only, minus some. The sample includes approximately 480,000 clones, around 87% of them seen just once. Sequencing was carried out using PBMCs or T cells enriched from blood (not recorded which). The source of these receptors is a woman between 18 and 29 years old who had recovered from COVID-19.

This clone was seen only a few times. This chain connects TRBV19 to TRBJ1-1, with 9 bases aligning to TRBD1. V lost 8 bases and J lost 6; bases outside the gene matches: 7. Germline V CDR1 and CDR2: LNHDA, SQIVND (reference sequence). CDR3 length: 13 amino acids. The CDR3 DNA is TGTGCCAGTCGGGACAGGGCTGTGGCTGAAGCTTTCTTT. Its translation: CASRDRAVAEAFF. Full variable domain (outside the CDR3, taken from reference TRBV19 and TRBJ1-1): DGGITQSPKYLFRKEGQNVTLSCEQNLNHDAMYWYRQDPGQGLRLIYYSQIVNDFQKGDIAEGYSVSREKKESFPLTVTSAQKNPTAFYLCASRDRAVAEAFFGQGTRLTVV.

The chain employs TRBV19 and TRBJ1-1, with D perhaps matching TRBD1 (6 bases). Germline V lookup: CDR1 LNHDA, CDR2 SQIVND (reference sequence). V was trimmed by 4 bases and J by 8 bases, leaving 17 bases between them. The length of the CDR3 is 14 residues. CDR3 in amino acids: CASSNRARISEAFF. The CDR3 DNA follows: TGTGCCAGTAGTAACAGGGCGCGAATCTCAGAAGCTTTCTTT.

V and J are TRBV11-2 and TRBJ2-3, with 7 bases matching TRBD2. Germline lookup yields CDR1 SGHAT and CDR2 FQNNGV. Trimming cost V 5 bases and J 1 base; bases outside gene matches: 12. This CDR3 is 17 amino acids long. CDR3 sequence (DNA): TGTGCCAGCAGCCGGGCGGGTCAGGCGGGGGGCACAGATACGCAGTATTTT. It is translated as CASSRAGQAGGTDTQYF.

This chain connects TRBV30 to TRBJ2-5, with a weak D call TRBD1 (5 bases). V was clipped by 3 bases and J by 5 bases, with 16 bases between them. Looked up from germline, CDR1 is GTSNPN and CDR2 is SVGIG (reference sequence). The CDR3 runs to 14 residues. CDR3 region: CAWSVKGMEETQYF. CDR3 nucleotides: TGTGCCTGGAGCGTGAAGGGGATGGAGGAGACCCAGTACTTC.

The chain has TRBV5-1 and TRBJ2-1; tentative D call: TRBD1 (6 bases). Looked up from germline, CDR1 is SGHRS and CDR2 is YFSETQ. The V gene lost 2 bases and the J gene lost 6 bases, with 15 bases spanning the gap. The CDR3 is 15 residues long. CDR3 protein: CASSLRGTNPNEQFF. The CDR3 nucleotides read TGCGCCAGCAGCTTAAGGGGGACAAACCCCAATGAGCAGTTCTTC. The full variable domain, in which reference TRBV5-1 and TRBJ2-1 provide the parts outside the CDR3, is KAGVTQTPRYLIKTRGQQVTLSCSPISGHRSVSWYQQTPGQGLQFLFEYFSETQRNKGNFPGRFSGRQFSNSRSEMNVSTLELGDSALYLCASSLRGTNPNEQFFGPGTRLTVL.

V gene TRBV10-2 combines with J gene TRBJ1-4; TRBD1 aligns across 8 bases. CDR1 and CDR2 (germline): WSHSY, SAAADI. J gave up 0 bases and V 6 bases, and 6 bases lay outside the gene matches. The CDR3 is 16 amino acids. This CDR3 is CASRDRAPATNEKLFF. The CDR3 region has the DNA TGCGCCAGCAGGGACAGGGCCCCCGCAACTAATGAAAAACTGTTTTTT.

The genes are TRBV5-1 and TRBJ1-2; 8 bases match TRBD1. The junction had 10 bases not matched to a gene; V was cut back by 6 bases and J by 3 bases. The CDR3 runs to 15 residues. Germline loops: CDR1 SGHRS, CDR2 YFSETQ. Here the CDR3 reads CASTAGAGGDYGYTF. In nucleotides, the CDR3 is TGCGCCAGCACCGCGGGCGCAGGGGGCGACTATGGCTACACCTTC.

The CDR3 DNA reads as TGTGCTAGTGGTTTGGTACGGAGCCGTCCGGAGCAGTTCTTC. As protein: CASGLVRSRPEQFF. V is TRBV12-5 and J is TRBJ2-1; D unclear. Trimming shortened V by 0 bases and J by 10 bases, and 13 bases separated the two germline ends. The CDR3 is made up of 14 amino acids. CDR1 is LGHNT, CDR2 FRNRAP, per germline. Full variable domain (rest looked up from reference TRBV12-5 and TRBJ2-1): DARVTQTPRHKVTEMGQEVTMRCQPILGHNTVFWYRQTMMQGLELLAYFRNRAPLDDSGMPKDRFSAEMPDATLATLKIQPSEPRDSAVYFCASGLVRSRPEQFFGPGTRLTVL.

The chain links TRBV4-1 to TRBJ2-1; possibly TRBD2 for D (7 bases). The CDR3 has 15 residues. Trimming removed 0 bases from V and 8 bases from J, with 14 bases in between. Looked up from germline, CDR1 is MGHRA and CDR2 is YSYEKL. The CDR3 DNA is TGCGCCAGCAGCCAAGACGGGGGGCCGAAGGATGAGCAGTTCTTC. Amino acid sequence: CASSQDGGPKDEQFF.

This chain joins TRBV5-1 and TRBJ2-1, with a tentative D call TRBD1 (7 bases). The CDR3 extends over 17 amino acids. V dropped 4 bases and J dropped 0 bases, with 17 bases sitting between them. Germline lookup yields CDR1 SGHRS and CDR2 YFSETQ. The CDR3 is CASSRGGGSSSYNEQFF. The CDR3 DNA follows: TGCGCCAGCAGCCGCGGAGGGGGCTCGAGCTCCTACAATGAGCAGTTCTTC.

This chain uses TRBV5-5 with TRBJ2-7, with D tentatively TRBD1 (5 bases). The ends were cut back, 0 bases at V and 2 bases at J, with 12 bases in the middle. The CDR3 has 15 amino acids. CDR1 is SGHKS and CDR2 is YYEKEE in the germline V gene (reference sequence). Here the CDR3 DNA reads TGTGCCAGCAGCTTGGAAAGGGGCCTACCCTACGAGCAGTACTTC. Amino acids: CASSLERGLPYEQYF.

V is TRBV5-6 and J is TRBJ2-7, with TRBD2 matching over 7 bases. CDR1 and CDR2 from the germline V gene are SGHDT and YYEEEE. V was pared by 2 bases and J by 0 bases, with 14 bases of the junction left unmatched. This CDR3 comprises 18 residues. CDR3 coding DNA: TGTGCCAGCAGCTTTGGCCTTTACTCTAGCGGTTCCTCCTACGAGCAGTACTTC. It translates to CASSFGLYSSGSSYEQYF.

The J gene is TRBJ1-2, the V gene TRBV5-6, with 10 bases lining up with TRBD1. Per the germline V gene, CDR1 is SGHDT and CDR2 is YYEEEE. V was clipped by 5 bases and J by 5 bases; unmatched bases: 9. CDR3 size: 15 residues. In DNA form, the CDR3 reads TGTGCCAGCAGGACTAGGGACAGGGGCATATATGGCTACACCTTC. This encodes CASRTRDRGIYGYTF. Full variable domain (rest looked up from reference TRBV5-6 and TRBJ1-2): DAGVTQSPTHLIKTRGQQVTLRCSPKSGHDTVSWYQQALGQGPQFIFQYYEEEERQRGNFPDRFSGHQFPNYSSELNVNALLLGDSALYLCASRTRDRGIYGYTFGSGTRLTVV.

The CDR3, as DNA: TGTGCCAGCAGCCAAGATCTCACGGCGGGGGCCGAGGGGGGGAAGGATACGCAGTATTTT. Protein: CASSQDLTAGAEGGKDTQYF. The chain employs TRBV4-2 and TRBJ2-3; maybe TRBD2 (7 bases). The germline V gene has CDR1 LGHNA and CDR2 YNFKEQ. The length of the CDR3 is 20 residues. V lost 0 bases, J lost 6 bases, and 28 bases lay in between.

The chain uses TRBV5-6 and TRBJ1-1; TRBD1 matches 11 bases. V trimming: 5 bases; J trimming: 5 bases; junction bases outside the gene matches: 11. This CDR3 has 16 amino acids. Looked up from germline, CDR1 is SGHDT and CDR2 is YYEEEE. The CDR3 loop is CASRPGQGAVWTEAFF. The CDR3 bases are TGTGCCAGCAGACCTGGACAGGGGGCGGTATGGACTGAAGCTTTCTTT.

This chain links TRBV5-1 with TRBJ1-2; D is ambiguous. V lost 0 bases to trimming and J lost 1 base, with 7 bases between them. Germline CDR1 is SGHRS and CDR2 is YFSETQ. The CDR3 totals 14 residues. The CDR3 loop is CASSLGEGNYGYTF. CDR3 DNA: TGCGCCAGCAGCTTGGGAGAGGGTAACTATGGCTACACCTTC.

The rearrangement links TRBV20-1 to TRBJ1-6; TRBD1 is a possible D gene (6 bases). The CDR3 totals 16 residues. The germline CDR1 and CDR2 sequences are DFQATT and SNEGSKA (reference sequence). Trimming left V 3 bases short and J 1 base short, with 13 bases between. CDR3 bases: TGCAGTGCTAGTTCGTCAGGGGCGTCCTATAATTCACCCCTCCACTTT. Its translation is CSASSSGASYNSPLHF.

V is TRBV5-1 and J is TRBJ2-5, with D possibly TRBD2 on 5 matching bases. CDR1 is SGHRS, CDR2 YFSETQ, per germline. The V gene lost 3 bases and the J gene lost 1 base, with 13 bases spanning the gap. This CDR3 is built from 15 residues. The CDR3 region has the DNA TGCGCCAGCAGCTCGCCCTCAGCGGCCCAAGAGACCCAGTACTTC. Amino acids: CASSSPSAAQETQYF.

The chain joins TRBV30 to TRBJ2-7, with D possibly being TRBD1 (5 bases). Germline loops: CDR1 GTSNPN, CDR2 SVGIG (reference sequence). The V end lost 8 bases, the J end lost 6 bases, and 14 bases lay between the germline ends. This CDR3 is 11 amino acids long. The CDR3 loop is CAGQRWSEQYF. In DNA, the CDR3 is TGTGCCGGACAAAGGTGGTCCGAGCAGTACTTC. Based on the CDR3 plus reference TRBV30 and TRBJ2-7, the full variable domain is SQTIHQWPATLVQPVGSPLSLECTVEGTSNPNLYWYRQAAGRGLQLLFYSVGIGQISSEVPQNLSASRPQDRQFILSSKKLLLSDSGFYLCAGQRWSEQYFGPGTRLTVT.

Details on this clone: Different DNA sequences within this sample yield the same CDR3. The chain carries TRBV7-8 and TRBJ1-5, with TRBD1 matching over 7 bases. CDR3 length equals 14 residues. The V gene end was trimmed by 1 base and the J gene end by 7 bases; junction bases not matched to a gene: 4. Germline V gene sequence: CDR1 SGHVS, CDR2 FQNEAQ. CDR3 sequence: CASSLGGGRQPQHF. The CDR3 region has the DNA TGTGCCAGCAGCTTAGGAGGGGGCCGGCAGCCCCAGCATTTT.

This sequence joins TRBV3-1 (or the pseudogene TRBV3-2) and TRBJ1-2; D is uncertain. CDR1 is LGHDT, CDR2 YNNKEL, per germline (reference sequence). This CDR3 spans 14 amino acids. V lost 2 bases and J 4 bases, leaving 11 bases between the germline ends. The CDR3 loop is CASSQRESRYGYTF. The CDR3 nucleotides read TGTGCCAGCAGCCAACGGGAGAGTCGCTATGGCTACACCTTC.